This TCR beta chain was identified during a study of blood T cell repertoires in COVID-19. Background on the study: Some COVID-19 samples were acute and others convalescent; all came from the United States, Italy and Spain.

Sequencing used immunoSEQ multiplex PCR; TCRdb keeps in-frame clones, though not all of them. The table includes approximately 400,000 clones, more than 75% detected once. Germline CDR1 is MGHRA and CDR2 is YSYEKL. The CDR3 is made up of 16 amino acids. The V and J ends lost 0 bases and 4 bases respectively, with 13 bases between them. This chain uses TRBV4-1 with TRBJ1-5; D might be TRBD1 (6 bases). The sequenced material came from PBMCs or T cells enriched from blood (not recorded which). The receptor's source is a man aged 25 to 45 who had recovered from COVID-19. The CDR3 DNA follows: TGCGCCAGCAGCCAAGATTTCGACAGGCAAAATCAGCCCCAGCATTTT. Residues: CASSQDFDRQNQPQHF.